A selection of T cell receptor beta chains follows, all from one sample in a study of T-cell reconstitution after alpha-beta-depleted transplantation in children. TCRdb called the PCR reads again in MiXCR, with one record for every CDR3 protein. The data show 500,000 to 650,000 distinct CDR3 sequences, about an eighth seen once. Sequenced here: PBMCs, mostly from graft donor cells, sampled 180 days after TCRalphabeta/CD19-depleted stem cell transplant. The receptors were gathered from a female patient aged 2-9 years who had a stem cell transplant for aplastic anemia, so the T cells may come from the graft donor. CDR3s include the opening cysteine and the closing phenylalanine or tryptophan. Some rows mark clone size as missing; the rest say once, few, many or name a class of expanded clone.

v_call	clone_size	j_call	cdr3_aa
TRBV3-1	many	TRBJ2-3	CASSQAGPDTQYF
TRBV14	NA	TRBJ1-6	CASSQEIGPLSPLHF
TRBV10-1	few	TRBJ2-2	CASSAGSGNTGELFF
TRBV7-2	many	TRBJ2-3	CASSFRLAGTDTQYF
TRBV4-1	few	TRBJ1-4	CASSPDREGEKLFF
TRBV29-1	NA	TRBJ1-1	CSSRYWGLNTEAFF
TRBV11-2	many	TRBJ2-5	CASSLTIEGGWETQYF
TRBV28	many	TRBJ1-5	CASSSQVRGSNQPQHF
TRBV7-7	few	TRBJ2-2	CASSLGTGGEAGELFF
TRBV3-1	NA	TRBJ2-5	CASSQERGGRETQYF
TRBV4-3	NA	TRBJ2-7	CASSRKGPPSSYEQYF
TRBV6-5	many	TRBJ2-2	CASRPQGGELFF
TRBV20-1	many	TRBJ2-7	CSARAPPGWSYEQYF
TRBV27	few	TRBJ1-1	CASSWSWMNTEAFF
TRBV30	NA	TRBJ2-2	CAWGEGAHTGELFF